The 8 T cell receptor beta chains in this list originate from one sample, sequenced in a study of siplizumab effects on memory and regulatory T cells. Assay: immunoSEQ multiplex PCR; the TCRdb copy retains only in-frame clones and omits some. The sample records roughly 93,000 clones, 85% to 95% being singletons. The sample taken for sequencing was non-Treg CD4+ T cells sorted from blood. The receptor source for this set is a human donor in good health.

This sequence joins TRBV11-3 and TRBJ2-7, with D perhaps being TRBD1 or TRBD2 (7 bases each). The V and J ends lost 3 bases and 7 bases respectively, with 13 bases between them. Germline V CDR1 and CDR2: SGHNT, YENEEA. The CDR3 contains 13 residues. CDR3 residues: CASSLGRGREQYF. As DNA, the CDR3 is TGTGCCAGCAGCTTGGGGAGGGGGCGTGAGCAGTACTTC.

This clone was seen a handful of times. CDR3 coding DNA: TGCGCCAGCAGCCGAGTCGGGACAGTCTATGGCTACACCTTC. Protein product: CASSRVGTVYGYTF. V is TRBV5-1 and J is TRBJ1-2; TRBD1 matches at 7 bases. V shed 4 bases and J 4 bases; nucleotides not matched to a gene: 7. The CDR3 has 14 amino acids. Germline assignment: CDR1 SGHRS and CDR2 YFSETQ.

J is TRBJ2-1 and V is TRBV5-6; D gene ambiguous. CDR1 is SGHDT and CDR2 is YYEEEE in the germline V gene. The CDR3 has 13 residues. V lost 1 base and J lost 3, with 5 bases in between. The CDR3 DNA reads TGTGCCAGCAGCTTGAAACTCTACAATGAGCAGTTCTTC. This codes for CASSLKLYNEQFF.

In DNA form, the CDR3 reads TGTGCCAGCACAGGCAAGAACGCCTGCGAGCAGTACTTC. Its translation is CASTGKNACEQYF. The V and J genes are TRBV18 and TRBJ2-7; tentative D call: TRBD1 (5 bases). V shed 8 bases and J shed 6 bases, with 17 bases lying between them. The germline V gene has CDR1 KGHSH and CDR2 LQKENI. CDR3 length equals 13 residues.

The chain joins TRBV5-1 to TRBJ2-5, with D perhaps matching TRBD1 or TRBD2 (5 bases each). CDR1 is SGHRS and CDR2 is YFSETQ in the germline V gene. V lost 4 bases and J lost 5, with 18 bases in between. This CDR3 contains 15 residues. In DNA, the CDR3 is TGCGCCAGCAGCCCCCGGACGGGACCCGGGGAGACCCAGTACTTC. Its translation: CASSPRTGPGETQYF.

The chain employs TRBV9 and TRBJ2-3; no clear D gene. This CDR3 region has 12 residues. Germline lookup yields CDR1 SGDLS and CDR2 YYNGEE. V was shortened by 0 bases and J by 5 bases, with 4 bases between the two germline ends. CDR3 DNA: TGTGCCAGCAGCGTAGATAAAGATACGCAGTATTTT. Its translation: CASSVDKDTQYF.

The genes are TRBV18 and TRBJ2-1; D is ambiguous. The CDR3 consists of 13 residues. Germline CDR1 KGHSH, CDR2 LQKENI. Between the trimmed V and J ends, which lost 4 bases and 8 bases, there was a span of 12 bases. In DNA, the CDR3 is TGTGCCAGCTCACTTCCCACCCGCGATGAGCAGTTCTTC. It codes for CASSLPTRDEQFF.

In DNA form, the CDR3 reads TGTGCCAGCAGAGGGACCGCTACTGAAGCTTTCTTT. Encoded protein: CASRGTATEAFF. The V and J genes are TRBV6-4 and TRBJ1-1; D is perhaps TRBD1 (5 bases). The CDR3 is made up of 12 amino acids. The germline gives CDR1 MRHNA, CDR2 SNTAGT. Trimming took 6 bases from V and 5 from J, leaving 10 bases between them.